The T cell receptor (beta chain) under discussion was sequenced for a study of T cell repertoires in cytomegalovirus infection. Across the study: Based on public TCR beta signatures, there were indications of CMV infection and of a matching HLA type. Study-wide points: Identification of carriers of CMV plus the relevant HLA was performed using cumulative public TCR beta family frequency. It was HLA-C-restricted CMV-specific TCR beta clonotypes that dominated the response ex vivo.

This clonotype was detected many times. Its matching antigen is unknown. TCRdb re-analysed the reads in MiXCR, keeping a single row per CDR3 protein. The table lists roughly 600,000 distinct CDR3 sequences, more than 20% of them singletons. The CDR3 covers 16 residues. Trimming removed 5 bases from V and 5 bases from J; junction bases left unmatched: 14. CDR1 and CDR2 (germline): SGHVS, FQNEAQ. What was sequenced was CD8+ T cells from PBMCs. The TCR was taken from a human donor in good health (CMV status not recorded). Some clones in this sample may be carry-over from other donors' samples. This chain links TRBV7-8 with TRBJ2-7; 8 bases are a match to TRBD1. DNA for the CDR3: TGTGCCAGCAGCCTGACCCTTGGGACAGGCGTCCACGAGCAGTACTTC. Protein sequence: CASSLTLGTGVHEQYF.